These T cell receptor beta chains were read from a single sample in a study of T cells in Graves' hyperthyroidism and ophthalmopathy. TCRdb reanalysed the multiplex PCR reads using MiXCR and keeps one entry per CDR3 protein. Here the sample spans over 200,000 distinct CDR3 sequences, approximately 16% being singletons. Sequencing used blood. Every receptor here comes from a man aged 35-49 years with Graves' hyperthyroidism. Each CDR3 is given with its conserved first and last residue. The D gene is left open where the match is weak. For some rows the clone size is stated as once, few or many, or as a class when expanded; others skip it.

d_gene | j_gene | v_gene | abundance | CDR3nt | CDR3aa
- | TRBJ1-4 | TRBV7-2 | many | TGTGCCAGCAGCTCCGGCGGGAAACTTAATGAAAAACTGTTTTTT | CASSSGGKLNEKLFF
- | TRBJ2-5 | TRBV5-1 | few | TGCGCCAGCAGCTGGACGCAGCAAGAGACCCAGTACTTC | CASSWTQQETQYF
TRBD1 | TRBJ1-5 | TRBV7-8 | many | TGTGCCAGCAGCTTAGGACAGGGCGGGATTCAGCATTTT | CASSLGQGGIQHF
- | TRBJ2-2 | TRBV5-1 | - | TGCGCCAGCATACCCGGTGGAGGGAACACCGGGGAGCTGTTTTTT | CASIPGGGNTGELFF
- | TRBJ1-3 | TRBV29-1 | many | TGCAGCGTTGAAAAACAGTTTGGAAACACCATATATTTT | CSVEKQFGNTIYF
TRBD1 | TRBJ2-7 | TRBV7-8 | many | TGTGCCAGCAGCTCCGGTACAGGGGCCCTCTCCTACGAGCAGTACTTC | CASSSGTGALSYEQYF
- | TRBJ2-1 | TRBV11-3 | many | TGTGCCAGCAGCTTGGGGGGGGCCTCCTACAATGAGCAGTTCTTC | CASSLGGASYNEQFF
TRBD1 | TRBJ2-7 | TRBV20-1 | - | TGCAGTGGACAGGGCCTCTCCTACGAGCAGTACTTC | CSGQGLSYEQYF
- | TRBJ1-2 | TRBV30 | few | TGTGCCTGGACCGAGTGGGTTAACTATGGCTACACCTTC | CAWTEWVNYGYTF
TRBD2 | TRBJ2-5 | TRBV27 | many | TGTGCCAGCAGTCAGCCGGGACTAGCGGGGGAGACCCAGTACTTC | CASSQPGLAGETQYF
TRBD1 | TRBJ2-1 | TRBV6-1 | - | TGTGCCAGCAGACCCGGGACAGGGTTCTACAATGAGCAGTTCTTC | CASRPGTGFYNEQFF
- | TRBJ2-5 | TRBV18 | many | TGTGCCAGCTCACCACAAGACCAAGAGACCCAGTACTTC | CASSPQDQETQYF
TRBD2 | TRBJ2-1 | TRBV10-3 | - | TGTGCCATCAGTGAGAGTGCTAGCGGGGGGCAGCAGTTCTTC | CAISESASGGQQFF
- | TRBJ1-1 | TRBV20-1 | - | TGCAGTGCCCGGAGTCCGCGAGACACTGAAGCTTTCTTT | CSARSPRDTEAFF
- | TRBJ1-3 | TRBV28 | - | TGTGCCAGCAGTTCCCTCACGTGGACCCTCTCTGGAAACACCATATATTTT | CASSSLTWTLSGNTIYF
- | TRBJ2-5 | TRBV6-5 | many | TGTGCCAGCAGTTACGGGGCTCTGCAAGAGACCCAGTACTTC | CASSYGALQETQYF
TRBD1 | TRBJ2-2 | TRBV28 | many | TGTGCCAGCAGGCCTACTACAGGGGGCGGTACCGGGGAGCTGTTTTTT | CASRPTTGGGTGELFF
- | TRBJ2-3 | TRBV12-3/TRBV12-4 | - | TGTGCCAGCAGTTTAGGGGTCCAATTTCCGGATACGCAGTATTTT | CASSLGVQFPDTQYF
- | TRBJ1-1 | TRBV12-3/TRBV12-4 | many | TGTGCCAGCAGTTTTCAGGGTATGAACACTGAAGCTTTCTTT | CASSFQGMNTEAFF
- | TRBJ2-7 | TRBV6-1 | many | TGTGCCAGCACCCCAGCATTTACCTACGAGCAGTACTTC | CASTPAFTYEQYF
TRBD2 | TRBJ2-2 | TRBV5-1 | many | TGCGCCAGCACCTCACTAGCGCGCACCGGGGAGCTGTTTTTT | CASTSLARTGELFF
- | TRBJ2-7 | TRBV9 | few | TGTGCCAGCAGCGCGTCCTACAGCTACGAGCAGTACTTC | CASSASYSYEQYF
TRBD1 | TRBJ1-1 | TRBV2 | - | TGTGCCAGCAGTGAGTACGACAGGGGTGAAGCTTTCTTT | CASSEYDRGEAFF
TRBD1 | TRBJ1-4 | TRBV11-2 | many | TGTGCCAGCAGCCTATTACGGGGGGACAGGATAAATGAAAAACTGTTTTTT | CASSLLRGDRINEKLFF
- | TRBJ1-6 | TRBV28 | - | TGTGCCAGCGGGATGTTGACCTATAATTCACCCCTCCACTTT | CASGMLTYNSPLHF
- | TRBJ2-5 | TRBV20-1 | - | TGCAGTGCTAGAGACGACGAGGGGTCAAAAGAGACCCAGTACTTC | CSARDDEGSKETQYF
- | TRBJ2-5 | TRBV18 | many | TGTGCCAGCGCCCCTAGCGCTCAAGAGACCCAGTACTTC | CASAPSAQETQYF
- | TRBJ1-1 | TRBV12-3/TRBV12-4 | many | TGTGCCAGCAGTTTAACGGGGAGTACTGAAGCTTTCTTT | CASSLTGSTEAFF
TRBD2 | TRBJ2-1 | TRBV11-2 | once | TGTGCCAGCAGCCCCTTCTATAGCAGCGGGGGACACAATGAGCAGTTCTTC | CASSPFYSSGGHNEQFF
- | TRBJ1-6 | TRBV4-3 | - | TGCGCCAGCAGCCAAGAGGTCCTTCAGGGGTATTCACCCCTCCACTTT | CASSQEVLQGYSPLHF
TRBD1 | TRBJ1-6 | TRBV28 | many | TGTGCCAGCAGCCCCGACAGGGGTTCCTATAATTCACCCCTCCACTTT | CASSPDRGSYNSPLHF
TRBD1 | TRBJ1-2 | TRBV4-1 | - | TGCGCCAGCAGCCGGTCCGACAGGGCCTATGGCTACACCTTC | CASSRSDRAYGYTF
- | TRBJ2-5 | TRBV11-2 | - | TGTGCCAGCAGCGGACCCAGGGGCCTGTACTTC | CASSGPRGLYF